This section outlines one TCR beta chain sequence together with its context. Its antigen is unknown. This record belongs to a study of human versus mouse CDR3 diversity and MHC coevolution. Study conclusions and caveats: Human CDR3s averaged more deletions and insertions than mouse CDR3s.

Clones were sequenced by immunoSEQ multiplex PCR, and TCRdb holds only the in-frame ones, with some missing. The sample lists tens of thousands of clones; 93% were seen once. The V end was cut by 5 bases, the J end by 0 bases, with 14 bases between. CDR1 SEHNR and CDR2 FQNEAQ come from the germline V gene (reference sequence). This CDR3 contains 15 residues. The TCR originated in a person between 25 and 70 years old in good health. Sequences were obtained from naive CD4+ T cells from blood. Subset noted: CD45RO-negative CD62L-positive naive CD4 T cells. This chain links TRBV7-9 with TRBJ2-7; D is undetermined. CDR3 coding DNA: TGTGCCAGCAGCCCAGCCAGGCTCCCCTCCTACGAGCAGTACTTC. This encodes CASSPARLPSYEQYF. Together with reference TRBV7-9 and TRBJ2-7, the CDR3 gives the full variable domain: DTGVSQNPRHKITKRGQNVTFRCDPISEHNRLYWYRQTLGQGPEFLTYFQNEAQLEKSRLLSDRFSAERPKGSFSTLEIQRTEQGDSAMYLCASSPARLPSYEQYFGPGTRLTVT.